This entry lists 26 T cell receptor beta chains sequenced from one sample in a study of cytomegalovirus exposure and HLA in healthy donors. Primers for the PCR totalled 60 Vbeta and 13 Jbeta. Data came from immunoSEQ multiplex PCR; TCRdb stores just in-frame clones and leaves some out. The data contain 95,000 to 110,000 clones, roughly 80% of them seen just once; the ten biggest clones take up around 2.4%. The specimen sequenced was PBMCs. These receptors were obtained from a man aged 25 to 40 in good health and CMV-seronegative.

The rearrangement joins TRBV7-9 to TRBJ2-2, with TRBD1 as a possible D gene (6 bases). The germline gives CDR1 SEHNR, CDR2 FQNEAQ (reference sequence). V lost 5 bases, J lost 5 bases, and 18 bases lay in between. The CDR3 runs to 16 residues. The CDR3 sequence is CASSPTGLGATGELFF. CDR3 bases: TGTGCCAGCAGCCCAACAGGGCTGGGGGCGACCGGGGAGCTGTTTTTT.

The chain employs TRBV4-1 and TRBJ2-7, with 8 bases that match TRBD1. CDR3 length: 16 residues. J was trimmed by 2 bases and V by 2 bases; bases with no gene match: 8. Germline V gene data show CDR1 as MGHRA and CDR2 as YSYEKL. The DNA for the CDR3 is TGCGCCAGCAGCCAATTAAGACAGGGGAGTCCCTACGAGCAGTACTTC. This encodes CASSQLRQGSPYEQYF.

V is TRBV30 and J is TRBJ1-1, with D possibly matching TRBD1 (5 bases). Deletions cut 2 bases from V and 2 bases from J, with 9 bases between. This CDR3 comprises 13 residues. Germline CDR1 is GTSNPN and CDR2 is SVGIG (reference sequence). The CDR3 DNA reads as TGTGCCTGGAGTATCGGGGGAAACACTGAAGCTTTCTTT. Translated, it gives CAWSIGGNTEAFF.

This chain links TRBV9 with TRBJ2-3, with 8 bases fitting TRBD2. The germline V gene has CDR1 SGDLS and CDR2 YYNGEE. This CDR3 contains 15 residues. The J segment lost 0 bases and the V segment lost 3 bases, leaving 3 bases of the junction unmatched. CDR3 nucleotides: TGTGCCAGCAGCGCGGTAGCGGGGAGCACAGATACGCAGTATTTT. It yields the protein CASSAVAGSTDTQYF.

This clone was observed a few times. The rearrangement uses TRBV4-2 and TRBJ2-3; D may be TRBD2 (6 bases). The CDR3 length is 15 residues. The germline V gene encodes CDR1 LGHNA and CDR2 YNFKEQ. V lost 1 base and J lost 0, with 8 bases in between. In DNA, the CDR3 is TGTGCCAGCAGCCAAGTGGCGGGGAGCACAGATACGCAGTATTTT. This sequence encodes CASSQVAGSTDTQYF.

The gene calls are TRBV28 and TRBJ2-7; D ambiguous. Germline V gene data show CDR1 as MDHEN and CDR2 as SYDVKM. Trimming removed 5 bases at V and 1 base at J, with 15 bases between. The CDR3 is made up of 15 amino acids. The CDR3 nucleotides are TGTGCCAGCAGTCCACCCGACTCTGGGTCCTACGAGCAGTACTTC. Translated: CASSPPDSGSYEQYF.

The chain employs TRBV10-3 and TRBJ1-1; the D gene is possibly TRBD1 (5 bases). Deletions cut 2 bases from V and 7 bases from J, with 8 bases between. In germline, CDR1 is ENHRY, CDR2 SYGVKD. The CDR3 loop spans 12 amino acids. The CDR3 loop reads CAISEGGFEAFF. The CDR3 DNA is TGTGCCATCAGTGAGGGGGGGTTTGAAGCTTTCTTT.

The chain joins TRBV5-1 to TRBJ1-1; D may be TRBD1 (6 bases). V was trimmed by 0 bases and J by 1 base, leaving 7 bases between them. CDR1 is SGHRS and CDR2 is YFSETQ in the germline V gene. This CDR3 has 14 residues. CDR3 coding DNA: TGCGCCAGCAGCTTGGTAGGGGGGAACACTGAAGCTTTCTTT. This codes for CASSLVGGNTEAFF.

The V and J genes are TRBV2 and TRBJ2-3; D gene unclear. Germline V CDR1 and CDR2: SNHLY, FYNNEI. There are 15 residues in the CDR3. V was clipped by 3 bases and J by 0 bases, with 10 bases between them. The CDR3 loop reads CASSEAQPSTDTQYF. CDR3 nucleotides: TGTGCCAGCAGTGAGGCTCAACCGAGCACAGATACGCAGTATTTT.

This clone was counted once. The chain uses TRBV7-3 and TRBJ2-1, with D possibly TRBD2 on 6 matching bases. There are 14 residues in the CDR3. Germline CDR1 and CDR2: SGHTA and FQGTGA. V lost 11 bases and J 5 bases, leaving 19 bases between the germline ends. The CDR3 loop is CASAVGGINNEQFF. The CDR3 nucleotides are TGTGCCTCGGCAGTAGGCGGGATCAACAATGAGCAGTTCTTC.

The chain links TRBV19 to TRBJ1-1, with D possibly TRBD1 on 5 matching bases. V was shortened by 5 bases and J by 0 bases, with 10 bases between the two germline ends. In germline, CDR1 is LNHDA, CDR2 SQIVND (reference sequence). This CDR3 comprises 14 residues. CDR3 nucleotides: TGTGCCAGTAGTCGGGGGAGTTTGAACACTGAAGCTTTCTTT. Protein sequence: CASSRGSLNTEAFF. Using reference TRBV19 and TRBJ1-1 for the parts outside the CDR3, the full variable domain is DGGITQSPKYLFRKEGQNVTLSCEQNLNHDAMYWYRQDPGQGLRLIYYSQIVNDFQKGDIAEGYSVSREKKESFPLTVTSAQKNPTAFYLCASSRGSLNTEAFFGQGTRLTVV.

The chain combines TRBV6-5 with TRBJ1-2; possible D gene TRBD1, 5 bases. V lost 7 bases and J 8 bases, leaving 17 bases between the germline ends. Germline loops: CDR1 MNHEY, CDR2 SVGAGI. The CDR3 length is 13 residues. CDR3 in amino acids: CASTPGREYGYTF. In DNA, the CDR3 is TGTGCCAGCACCCCCGGCAGGGAATACGGCTACACCTTC.

This clone has a single count. This chain connects TRBV29-1 to TRBJ2-1, with D unresolved. The CDR3 length is 12 residues. CDR1 is SQVTM and CDR2 is ANQGSEA in the germline V gene. Between the trimmed V and J ends, which lost 1 base and 4 bases, there was a span of 5 bases. CDR3 residues: CSVEVSYNEQFF. CDR3 in DNA: TGCAGCGTTGAAGTTAGTTACAATGAGCAGTTCTTC.

The rearrangement uses TRBV5-1 and TRBJ2-1; 11 bases match TRBD2. The trim removed 5 bases at V and 5 bases at J, leaving 9 bases unmatched. The CDR3 length is 16 residues. In germline, CDR1 is SGHRS, CDR2 YFSETQ. This CDR3 is CASSKTPGLADNEQFF. The CDR3 nucleotides are TGCGCCAGCAGTAAGACGCCGGGACTAGCGGACAATGAGCAGTTCTTC.

The table lists this clone with a few counts. The V gene is TRBV7-9, the J gene TRBJ2-1, with 7 bases lining up with TRBD2. The V gene's germline CDR1 is SEHNR and CDR2 FQNEAQ (reference sequence). The ends lost 7 bases at V and 0 bases at J; junction bases unmatched: 6. The CDR3 has 15 amino acids. The CDR3: CASTSTGGSYNEQFF. The CDR3 DNA follows: TGTGCCAGCACCTCCACGGGGGGCTCCTACAATGAGCAGTTCTTC.

The V call is TRBV5-1, the J call TRBJ2-5; no definite D call. Looked up from germline, CDR1 is SGHRS and CDR2 is YFSETQ. This CDR3 has 11 residues. V was pared by 4 bases and J by 5 bases, with 6 bases between. This CDR3 is CASSPGETQYF. CDR3 DNA: TGCGCCAGCAGCCCCGGGGAGACCCAGTACTTC.

This chain joins TRBV30 and TRBJ2-7; 8 bases fit TRBD1. Losses at the gene ends were 0 bases for V and 6 bases for J; bases not matched to a gene: 7. Germline values: CDR1 GTSNPN, CDR2 SVGIG (reference sequence). The CDR3 is made up of 14 amino acids. The CDR3 sequence is CAWSVGTGISEQYF. CDR3 nucleotide sequence: TGTGCCTGGAGTGTAGGGACAGGAATCTCCGAGCAGTACTTC.

This clone has only a few counts. This rearrangement joins TRBV6-1 to TRBJ2-1, with 7 bases lining up with TRBD1. Germline V gene data show CDR1 as MNHNS and CDR2 as SASEGT. V lost 6 bases, J lost 5 bases, and 4 bases stayed unmatched. This CDR3 comprises 13 residues. CDR3 loop: CASSGTENNEQFF. In DNA, the CDR3 is TGTGCCAGCAGCGGGACAGAAAACAATGAGCAGTTCTTC.

This clone occurred once. The chain uses TRBV9 and TRBJ2-3; 7 bases fit TRBD1. Germline trimming cut 4 bases from V and 6 bases from J; bases unmatched to any gene: 5. The germline V gene encodes CDR1 SGDLS and CDR2 YYNGEE. The length of the CDR3 is 13 residues. The CDR3, as DNA: TGTGCCAGCAGCTCCCCACAGGGGGATACGCAGTATTTT. Translated: CASSSPQGDTQYF.

This sequence joins TRBV25-1 and TRBJ1-1; a possible D gene is TRBD1 (6 bases). From germline, CDR1 is MGHDK and CDR2 SYGVNS. CDR3 length: 15 residues. V lost 6 bases to trimming and J lost 1 base, with 15 bases between them. This chain's CDR3 is CASRKGGQGNTEAFF. CDR3 nucleotide sequence: TGTGCCAGCAGAAAAGGGGGTCAGGGGAACACTGAAGCTTTCTTT.

The chain has TRBV7-2 and TRBJ2-7; D is perhaps TRBD1 (6 bases). Trimming took off 4 bases at V and 3 bases at J, with 16 bases between the two ends. Germline CDR1 SGHTA, CDR2 FQGNSA. The CDR3 runs to 15 residues. The CDR3 nucleotides are TGTGCCAGCAGCTCCAAGACAGGACCAAACTACGAGCAGTACTTC. It is translated as CASSSKTGPNYEQYF.

The V call is TRBV5-1, the J call TRBJ2-5; the D is unclear. Germline V gene sequence: CDR1 SGHRS, CDR2 YFSETQ. Trimming took off 4 bases at V and 3 bases at J, with 13 bases between the two ends. The CDR3 contains 14 residues. The chain's CDR3 is CASSPGYQEETQYF. The CDR3 DNA is TGCGCCAGCAGCCCTGGATATCAGGAAGAGACCCAGTACTTC.

The chain combines TRBV19 with TRBJ1-1, with D hard to call. Germline V gene sequence: CDR1 LNHDA, CDR2 SQIVND (reference sequence). V lost 4 bases to trimming and J lost 1 base, with 7 bases between them. The CDR3 is 13 residues long. Here the CDR3 reads CASSTGRNTEAFF. Here the CDR3 DNA reads TGTGCCAGTAGTACTGGCAGGAACACTGAAGCTTTCTTT.

V is TRBV7-9 and J is TRBJ2-3; D is undetermined. The CDR3 runs to 12 residues. Germline V gives CDR1 SEHNR, CDR2 FQNEAQ (reference sequence). V lost 5 bases to trimming and J lost 11 bases, with 14 bases between them. CDR3 sequence reads: CASSPLADGQYF. In DNA, the CDR3 is TGTGCCAGCAGCCCTTTGGCCGATGGGCAGTATTTT.

V gene TRBV27 combines with J gene TRBJ2-3, with D perhaps TRBD2 (6 bases). With 5 bases removed from V and 6 bases from J, the gap between germline ends came to 15 bases. The CDR3 consists of 14 residues. From germline, CDR1 is MNHEY and CDR2 SMNVEV (reference sequence). The CDR3 DNA sequence: TGTGCCAGCAGTCGTGAGACACGGGGGGATACGCAGTATTTT. It codes for CASSRETRGDTQYF.

This chain links TRBV13 with TRBJ2-7; D remains unclear. Germline CDR1 PRHDT, CDR2 FYEKMQ (reference sequence). Trimming pared 0 bases from V and 3 bases from J, leaving 9 bases between. The CDR3 is 14 residues long. CDR3 bases: TGTGCCAGCAGCTTAGGCCAAGCAAGCTACGAGCAGTACTTC. It encodes CASSLGQASYEQYF.